Listed below are T cell receptor beta chains from one sample, sequenced in a study of blood T cells in healthy people across ages. From the 5' RACE reads, TCRdb called clonotypes with MiXCR, one entry per CDR3 protein. This repertoire shows about 800,000 distinct CDR3 sequences, 46% found once; its top ten account for roughly 20%. Sequenced input: blood. The receptor source for this set is a man aged 80 or over in good health. Each CDR3 is given with its conserved first and last residue. D genes are given only for firm matches. Clone sizes are given selectively: once, few, many, or a class where the clone is expanded.

d_gene: TRBD2; v_gene: TRBV5-1; abundance: -; len: 15; j_gene: TRBJ2-7; CDR3nt: TGCGCCAGCAGCCAAACTAGCGGGAGTAGGCATGAGCAGTACTTC; CDR3aa: CASSQTSGSRHEQYF
d_gene: TRBD2; v_gene: TRBV11-3; abundance: few; len: 15; j_gene: TRBJ2-1; CDR3nt: TGTGCCAGCAGCTTATTAGCGGGAGGTTTTCATGAGCAGTTCTTC; CDR3aa: CASSLLAGGFHEQFF
d_gene: -; v_gene: TRBV5-1; abundance: -; len: 17; j_gene: TRBJ2-3; CDR3nt: TGCGCCAGCAGCTTGGCCTCTGGAGCGGGTGGCACAGATACGCAGTATTTT; CDR3aa: CASSLASGAGGTDTQYF
d_gene: TRBD2; v_gene: TRBV6-5; abundance: -; len: 16; j_gene: TRBJ2-1; CDR3nt: TGTGCCAGCAGCCGCAATACCGGGACTAGCGCGAATGAGCAGTTCTTC; CDR3aa: CASSRNTGTSANEQFF
d_gene: TRBD1; v_gene: TRBV30; abundance: few; len: 17; j_gene: TRBJ1-6; CDR3nt: TGTGCCTGGAGTTTTTCAATCACCGGGACAGGGAGTTCACCCCTCCACTTT; CDR3aa: CAWSFSITGTGSSPLHF
d_gene: -; v_gene: TRBV20-1; abundance: -; len: 14; j_gene: TRBJ2-3; CDR3nt: TGCAGTGCAACTAGACCGACGCGGGGAGATACGCAGTATTTT; CDR3aa: CSATRPTRGDTQYF
d_gene: TRBD2; v_gene: TRBV7-3; abundance: -; len: 15; j_gene: TRBJ2-5; CDR3nt: TGTGCCAGCAGCCCGCGAGCGGGAGAGAGAGAGACCCAGTACTTC; CDR3aa: CASSPRAGERETQYF
d_gene: TRBD2; v_gene: TRBV27; abundance: -; len: 14; j_gene: TRBJ2-3; CDR3nt: TGTGCCAGCAGTTCTAAGGGAGGGGCAGATACGCAGTATTTT; CDR3aa: CASSSKGGADTQYF
d_gene: -; v_gene: TRBV6-2/TRBV6-3; abundance: few; len: 14; j_gene: TRBJ2-7; CDR3nt: TGTGCCAGCAGTTACTCAAACGAACTCTACGAGCAGTACTTC; CDR3aa: CASSYSNELYEQYF
d_gene: -; v_gene: TRBV29-1; abundance: many; len: 13; j_gene: TRBJ1-2; CDR3nt: TGCAGCGTTGAAGACCCAGACAGTTGGGGCTACACCTTC; CDR3aa: CSVEDPDSWGYTF
d_gene: -; v_gene: TRBV6-6; abundance: -; len: 15; j_gene: TRBJ2-3; CDR3nt: TGTGCCAGCGGTTACTCGATCAGGGATCAAGATACGCAGTATTTT; CDR3aa: CASGYSIRDQDTQYF
d_gene: TRBD1; v_gene: TRBV7-9; abundance: once; len: 13; j_gene: TRBJ1-4; CDR3nt: TGTGCCAGCAGCTCTCCGGGACAGGGTGTGCTGTTTTTT; CDR3aa: CASSSPGQGVLFF
d_gene: TRBD2; v_gene: TRBV7-9; abundance: many; len: 13; j_gene: TRBJ2-7; CDR3nt: TGTGCCAGCAGCTTTAGCGGGAGGTACGAGCAGTACTTC; CDR3aa: CASSFSGRYEQYF
d_gene: -; v_gene: TRBV12-3/TRBV12-4; abundance: -; len: 12; j_gene: TRBJ2-3; CDR3nt: TGTGCCAGCAGATGGCGCCTAGGTACGCAGTATTTT; CDR3aa: CASRWRLGTQYF
d_gene: -; v_gene: TRBV6-2/TRBV6-3; abundance: -; len: 14; j_gene: TRBJ1-1; CDR3nt: TGTGCCAGCAGAGGGAACAGGGTGAACACTGAAGCTTTCTTT; CDR3aa: CASRGNRVNTEAFF
d_gene: TRBD1; v_gene: TRBV27; abundance: many; len: 16; j_gene: TRBJ2-7; CDR3nt: TGTGCCAGCAGGGGACAGGGGGCCGAATTACGTGCCGAGCAGTACTTC; CDR3aa: CASRGQGAELRAEQYF
d_gene: TRBD2; v_gene: TRBV10-3; abundance: -; len: 15; j_gene: TRBJ2-1; CDR3nt: TGTGCCATCAGTGAAACTAGCGGGACATACAATGAGCAGTTCTTC; CDR3aa: CAISETSGTYNEQFF
d_gene: TRBD1; v_gene: TRBV4-2; abundance: -; len: 17; j_gene: TRBJ1-1; CDR3nt: TGTGCCAGCAGCCAAGAGGGAACAGGGGGCATGAACACTGAAGCTTTCTTT; CDR3aa: CASSQEGTGGMNTEAFF
d_gene: -; v_gene: TRBV7-2; abundance: -; len: 16; j_gene: TRBJ2-1; CDR3nt: TGTGCCAACAGCTCCCTAGGAGGGGGCAAGATCAATGAGCAGTTCTTC; CDR3aa: CANSSLGGGKINEQFF
d_gene: -; v_gene: TRBV6-6; abundance: once; len: 14; j_gene: TRBJ1-5; CDR3nt: TGTGCCAGCAGTTACGGGGGGAACAATCAGCCCCAGCATTTT; CDR3aa: CASSYGGNNQPQHF
d_gene: -; v_gene: TRBV2; abundance: -; len: 14; j_gene: TRBJ2-1; CDR3nt: TGTGCCAGCGGGGGGACCAGAACCGTCAATGAGCAGTTCTTC; CDR3aa: CASGGTRTVNEQFF
d_gene: TRBD2; v_gene: TRBV4-2; abundance: many; len: 17; j_gene: TRBJ2-1; CDR3nt: TGTGCCAGCAGCCAGGCTTCGGGACTAGCGGAGTACAATGAGCAGTTCTTC; CDR3aa: CASSQASGLAEYNEQFF
d_gene: -; v_gene: TRBV11-3; abundance: -; len: 16; j_gene: TRBJ2-1; CDR3nt: TGTGCCAGCAGCCCAGAAGACAGGCGTCTCTACAATGAGCAGTTCTTC; CDR3aa: CASSPEDRRLYNEQFF
d_gene: -; v_gene: TRBV2; abundance: -; len: 13; j_gene: TRBJ2-3; CDR3nt: TGTGCCAGCACGGCTGCTAACACAGATACGCAGTATTTT; CDR3aa: CASTAANTDTQYF
d_gene: -; v_gene: TRBV24-1; abundance: few; len: 14; j_gene: TRBJ2-5; CDR3nt: TGTGCCACCAGTGATCCCGTTGACGCGGAGACCCAGTACTTC; CDR3aa: CATSDPVDAETQYF
d_gene: TRBD2; v_gene: TRBV7-9; abundance: few; len: 17; j_gene: TRBJ2-6; CDR3nt: TGTGCCAGCAGCTACGGACTAGCGGGATCTGGGGCCAACGTCCTGACTTTC; CDR3aa: CASSYGLAGSGANVLTF
d_gene: -; v_gene: TRBV29-1; abundance: -; len: 12; j_gene: TRBJ2-3; CDR3nt: TGCAGCGTTGCTTTTGGCACAGATACGCAGTATTTT; CDR3aa: CSVAFGTDTQYF
d_gene: -; v_gene: TRBV15; abundance: -; len: 14; j_gene: TRBJ2-7; CDR3nt: TGTGCCACCAGCAGAGCCCTTAGCTCCTACGAGCAGTACTTC; CDR3aa: CATSRALSSYEQYF
d_gene: -; v_gene: TRBV12-3/TRBV12-4; abundance: -; len: 16; j_gene: TRBJ2-3; CDR3nt: TGTGCCAGCAGTTCCCCAAGGCAAGCGAGAACAGATACGCAGTATTTT; CDR3aa: CASSSPRQARTDTQYF
d_gene: -; v_gene: TRBV28; abundance: -; len: 15; j_gene: TRBJ2-5; CDR3nt: TGTGCCAGCAGCCTCCCTCACTTAGGAAAAGAGACCCAGTACTTC; CDR3aa: CASSLPHLGKETQYF
d_gene: -; v_gene: TRBV29-1; abundance: few; len: 13; j_gene: TRBJ2-3; CDR3nt: TGCAGCGTTGAAATTTCGGGAACAGATACGCAGTATTTT; CDR3aa: CSVEISGTDTQYF
d_gene: -; v_gene: TRBV20-1; abundance: -; len: 14; j_gene: TRBJ2-3; CDR3nt: TGCAGTGCTAGAGAGCGCGTGGGCCCAGATACGCAGTATTTT; CDR3aa: CSARERVGPDTQYF
d_gene: -; v_gene: TRBV6-2/TRBV6-3; abundance: -; len: 15; j_gene: TRBJ2-3; CDR3nt: TGTGCCAGCAGTTACGAGAAAACTAGCACAGATACGCAGTATTTT; CDR3aa: CASSYEKTSTDTQYF
d_gene: TRBD1; v_gene: TRBV20-1; abundance: -; len: 14; j_gene: TRBJ2-5; CDR3nt: TGCAGTGCCCTAAGGACAGGAAAACAAGAGACCCAGTACTTC; CDR3aa: CSALRTGKQETQYF
d_gene: TRBD1; v_gene: TRBV4-3; abundance: -; len: 15; j_gene: TRBJ2-7; CDR3nt: TGCGCCAGCAGCCAAGACCGGGCGGGACAGGACGAGCGGTACTTC; CDR3aa: CASSQDRAGQDERYF
d_gene: -; v_gene: TRBV12-3/TRBV12-4; abundance: many; len: 14; j_gene: TRBJ2-1; CDR3nt: TGTGCCAGCACCACAGGGAGCTCCTACAATGAGCAGTTCTTC; CDR3aa: CASTTGSSYNEQFF
d_gene: -; v_gene: TRBV5-1; abundance: -; len: 14; j_gene: TRBJ2-7; CDR3nt: TGCGCCAGCAGCTTGGATACAGTATCCTCCGAGCAGTACTTC; CDR3aa: CASSLDTVSSEQYF
d_gene: -; v_gene: TRBV28; abundance: -; len: 15; j_gene: TRBJ2-1; CDR3nt: TGTGCCAGCAGTGAGGCTGGGGGAGTCGACAATGAGCAGTTCTTC; CDR3aa: CASSEAGGVDNEQFF
d_gene: -; v_gene: TRBV25-1; abundance: once; len: 15; j_gene: TRBJ2-1; CDR3nt: TGTGCCAGCACCGAAGGGCCTAGTCCATACAATGAGCAGTTCTTC; CDR3aa: CASTEGPSPYNEQFF
d_gene: -; v_gene: TRBV28; abundance: many; len: 14; j_gene: TRBJ2-7; CDR3nt: TGTGCCGCAGTGGGTAGCGTCTCCTCCTACGAGCAGTACTTC; CDR3aa: CAAVGSVSSYEQYF
d_gene: TRBD1; v_gene: TRBV7-6; abundance: -; len: 15; j_gene: TRBJ2-1; CDR3nt: TGTGCCAGCAGCCAAGGGACAGGGAGGCACAATGAGCAGTTCTTC; CDR3aa: CASSQGTGRHNEQFF
d_gene: -; v_gene: TRBV7-2; abundance: -; len: 14; j_gene: TRBJ1-2; CDR3nt: TGTGCCAGCAGCCAAGACAGGACATCGGCTGGCTACACCTTC; CDR3aa: CASSQDRTSAGYTF
d_gene: -; v_gene: TRBV12-3/TRBV12-4; abundance: -; len: 14; j_gene: TRBJ1-2; CDR3nt: TGTGCCAGCAGCGGGACAACGGCTGACTATGGCTACACCTTC; CDR3aa: CASSGTTADYGYTF
d_gene: TRBD1; v_gene: TRBV5-1; abundance: few; len: 16; j_gene: TRBJ2-5; CDR3nt: TGCGCCAGCAGCGTGCAGCCCGGGACAGGGGAAGAGACCCAGTACTTC; CDR3aa: CASSVQPGTGEETQYF
d_gene: -; v_gene: TRBV28; abundance: few; len: 14; j_gene: TRBJ2-7; CDR3nt: TGTGCCAGCAGGGCGGACGGAAACTCCTACGAGCAGTACTTC; CDR3aa: CASRADGNSYEQYF
d_gene: -; v_gene: TRBV12-3/TRBV12-4; abundance: many; len: 13; j_gene: TRBJ2-7; CDR3nt: TGTGCCAGCAGCGTAGAGGGGACCTACGAGCAGTACTTC; CDR3aa: CASSVEGTYEQYF
d_gene: TRBD1; v_gene: TRBV15; abundance: -; len: 16; j_gene: TRBJ1-6; CDR3nt: TGTGCCACCAGCACGATGAACAGGGGGCCTAATTCACCCCTCCACTTT; CDR3aa: CATSTMNRGPNSPLHF
d_gene: -; v_gene: TRBV20-1; abundance: once; len: 12; j_gene: TRBJ1-1; CDR3nt: TGCAGTGCTACCAACGGACCCACTGAAGCTTTCTTT; CDR3aa: CSATNGPTEAFF
d_gene: TRBD1; v_gene: TRBV4-1; abundance: -; len: 15; j_gene: TRBJ1-2; CDR3nt: TGCGCCAGCAGCCAAGATGGACAGGGGAACTATGGCTACACCTTC; CDR3aa: CASSQDGQGNYGYTF
d_gene: -; v_gene: TRBV18; abundance: few; len: 17; j_gene: TRBJ2-4; CDR3nt: TGTGCCAGCTCACCATTCAACGCGGAGGTCGGGTCCGTCATTCAGTACTTC; CDR3aa: CASSPFNAEVGSVIQYF
d_gene: -; v_gene: TRBV20-1; abundance: many; len: 14; j_gene: TRBJ2-3; CDR3nt: TGCAGTGCTAGAGTGGGGGAGAGCGCAGATACGCAGTATTTT; CDR3aa: CSARVGESADTQYF
d_gene: TRBD2; v_gene: TRBV20-1; abundance: -; len: 13; j_gene: TRBJ2-7; CDR3nt: TGCAGTACCTCACTAGCGGGGATCTACGAGCAGTACTTC; CDR3aa: CSTSLAGIYEQYF
d_gene: TRBD2; v_gene: TRBV7-3; abundance: -; len: 20; j_gene: TRBJ2-1; CDR3nt: TGTGCCAGCAGCTTATCTCGCCTTCCCAAGCTAGCGGGAGGGCCCGATGAGCAGTTCTTC; CDR3aa: CASSLSRLPKLAGGPDEQFF
d_gene: -; v_gene: TRBV12-3/TRBV12-4; abundance: few; len: 14; j_gene: TRBJ2-7; CDR3nt: TGTGCCAGCAGTTTAGGGGTGGTAGCGTACGAGCAGTACTTC; CDR3aa: CASSLGVVAYEQYF